The clone carrying this T cell receptor beta chain has ten or more counts. Antigen specificity is unknown. This table comes from immunoSEQ multiplex PCR, and its TCRdb copy is limited to in-frame clones, with some not included. The repertoire holds roughly 300,000 clones, with around 87% as singletons. The record originates from a study of shared clonotypes between healthy human individuals. Study observations and caveats: As a rule, naive subsets had a larger estimated richness than memory subsets.

The CDR3 contains 16 residues. CDR1 is MNHEY, CDR2 SMNVEV, per germline (reference sequence). Trimming removed 4 bases at V and 0 bases at J, with 15 bases between. The chain is built from TRBV27 and TRBJ1-2; weak D call: TRBD1 (5 bases). The source is a man younger than 30 in good health. The sample taken for sequencing was memory CD8+ T cells sorted from blood. Described subset: CD45RO+ cells pooled with CCR7-negative TemRA cells. CDR3 sequence reads: CASSSSGGPTNYGYTF. As DNA, the CDR3 is TGTGCCAGCAGTTCCTCCGGGGGACCAACTAACTATGGCTACACCTTC.